This T cell receptor (beta chain) was found in a study of cytomegalovirus exposure and HLA in healthy donors. Overall study context: Counted in an early data release were roughly 87 million unique TCRs from HLA-typed donors. Study findings and constraints: Most TCR sequences were seen very rarely across donors, but some public TCRs occurred in many. Researchers reported from a later analysis that most CMV-associated TCR beta chains appeared HLA-restricted.

13 Jbeta primers and 60 Vbeta primers were used for the PCR. The method was immunoSEQ multiplex PCR; TCRdb's version includes in-frame clones alone and lacks a portion of them. The sample has about 130,000 clones; 83% are singletons. Healthy people donating bone marrow made up the donors. Remarks on this clone: Its cognate antigen is unknown.

This CDR3 is 14 amino acids long. CDR1 SGHNT and CDR2 YYREEE come from the germline V gene (reference sequence). The V gene lost 4 bases and the J gene lost 0 bases, with 8 bases spanning the gap. The sequenced sample consisted of PBMCs. This clonotype originated in a woman between 40 and 55 years old in good health and CMV-seropositive. The V call is TRBV5-4, the J call TRBJ1-3; D may be TRBD1 (5 bases). Here the CDR3 reads CASSRGSSGNTIYF. CDR3 coding DNA: TGTGCCAGCAGCCGGGGGAGCTCTGGAAACACCATATATTTT. Full variable domain (missing parts from reference TRBV5-4 and TRBJ1-3): ETGVTQSPTHLIKTRGQQVTLRCSSQSGHNTVSWYQQALGQGPQFIFQYYREEENGRGNFPPRFSGLQFPNYSSELNVNALELDDSALYLCASSRGSSGNTIYFGEGSWLTVV.